The 4 T cell receptor beta chains below come from one sample, sequenced in a study of CD8 T cells in Susac syndrome. Random hexamers were used to reverse transcribe the RNA input (0.5 to 1 ug). TCRdb reanalysed the immunoSEQ multiplex PCR reads using MiXCR and keeps one entry per CDR3 protein. The table includes a few hundred thousand distinct CDR3 sequences, 94% detected once. Sequencing input: CD4+ T cells from PBMCs. The receptors here all came from a human donor with Susac syndrome.

This clonotype was detected once. This rearrangement joins TRBV3-1 to TRBJ2-3; no clear D. Per germline, CDR1 LGHDT and CDR2 YNNKEL (reference sequence). This CDR3 is built from 17 residues. V was trimmed by 1 base and J by 4 bases, leaving 18 bases between them. This chain's CDR3 is CASSQGSRTSWPDTQYF. CDR3 bases: TGTGCCAGCAGCCAAGGAAGTAGGACGAGCTGGCCAGATACGCAGTATTTT.

The chain combines TRBV19 with TRBJ1-4; 7 bases line up with TRBD1. This CDR3 has 16 residues. J gave up 4 bases and V 7 bases, and 12 bases lay outside the gene matches. Per the germline V gene, CDR1 is LNHDA and CDR2 is SQIVND (reference sequence). The CDR3 bases are TGTGCCAGTACCGGGACAGCGACAACTCTTAATGAAAAACTGTTTTTT. It is translated as CASTGTATTLNEKLFF.

J is TRBJ2-1 and V is TRBV6-2 or TRBV6-3; 7 bases map to TRBD1. The CDR3 is 12 residues long. V trimming: 6 bases; J trimming: 7 bases; junction bases outside the gene matches: 3. From germline, CDR1 is MNHEY and CDR2 SVGEGT. For the CDR3, the DNA is TGTGCCAGCAGACGCAGGGGGAATGAGCAGTTCTTC. This gives the protein CASRRRGNEQFF.

This clonotype came up once. This chain connects TRBV5-6 to TRBJ2-4; D gene uncertain. This CDR3 region has 14 residues. CDR1 and CDR2 (germline): SGHDT, YYEEEE. The V gene lost 0 bases and the J gene lost 5 bases, with 9 bases spanning the gap. DNA of the CDR3: TGTGCCAGCAGCTTGGGGGCCGTGGAAAACATTCAGTACTTC. Translating gives CASSLGAVENIQYF.